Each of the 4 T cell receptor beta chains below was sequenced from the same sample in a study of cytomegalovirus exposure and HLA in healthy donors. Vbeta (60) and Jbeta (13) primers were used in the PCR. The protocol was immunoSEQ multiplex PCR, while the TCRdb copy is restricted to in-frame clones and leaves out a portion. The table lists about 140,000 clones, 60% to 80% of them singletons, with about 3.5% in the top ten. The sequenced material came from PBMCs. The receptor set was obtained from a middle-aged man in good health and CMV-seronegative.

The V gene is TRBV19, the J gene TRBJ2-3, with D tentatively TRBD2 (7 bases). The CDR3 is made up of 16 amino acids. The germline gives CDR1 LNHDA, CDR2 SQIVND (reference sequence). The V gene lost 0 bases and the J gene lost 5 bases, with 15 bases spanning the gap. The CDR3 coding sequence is TGTGCCAGTAGTATAGAGGCTGCGGGGGCTAGAGATACGCAGTATTTT. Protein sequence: CASSIEAAGARDTQYF.

CDR3 amino acids: CASSFELNTEAFF. CDR3 nucleotide sequence: TGTGCCAGCAGCTTCGAGCTCAACACTGAAGCTTTCTTT. The V gene is TRBV7-2, the J gene TRBJ1-1, with D hard to call. This CDR3 is 13 amino acids long. Germline-derived CDR1 and CDR2 are SGHTA and FQGNSA. V was trimmed by 3 bases and J by 2 bases, leaving 7 bases between them.

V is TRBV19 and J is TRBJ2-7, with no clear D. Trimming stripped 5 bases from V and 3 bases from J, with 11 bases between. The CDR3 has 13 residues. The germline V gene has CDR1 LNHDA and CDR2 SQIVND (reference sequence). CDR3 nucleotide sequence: TGTGCCAGTAGTCCCACAGAGTACTACGAGCAGTACTTC. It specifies CASSPTEYYEQYF.

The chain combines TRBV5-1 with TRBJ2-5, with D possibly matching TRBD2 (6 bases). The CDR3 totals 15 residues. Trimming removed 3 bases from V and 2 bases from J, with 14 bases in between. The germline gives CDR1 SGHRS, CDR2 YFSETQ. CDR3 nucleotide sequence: TGCGCCAGCAGCTCCCTTTTGGGGGGACAAGAGACCCAGTACTTC. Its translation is CASSSLLGGQETQYF.